Following are 22 T cell receptor beta chains from one sample sequenced in a study of CD8 T cells in ankylosing spondylitis. Overall study results and limits: A TCR beta motif of fewer than ten highly homologous variants appeared characteristic of ankylosing spondylitis blood.

No antigen has been assigned to these receptors. MiXCR, run by TCRdb on the 5' RACE reads, gives a single entry per CDR3 protein. The repertoire includes a few hundred thousand distinct CDR3 sequences, about an eighth of them detected once, and around 6.8% sits in the top ten. The sample consisted of blood, either unsorted or a sorted T cell fraction (not recorded which). These receptor sequences come from a male donor with ankylosing spondylitis.

This clonotype was seen repeatedly, ten times or more. At one boundary the junction diverges from the germline segment, which might be a read error. The chain employs TRBV5-1 and TRBJ1-1; TRBD1 might be the D (6 bases). Germline loops: CDR1 SGHRS, CDR2 YFSETQ. The CDR3 length is 14 residues. CDR3 DNA sequence: TGTGCCAGCAGCTTGACAGGAGGGGACACTGAAGCTTTCTTT. Protein sequence: CASSLTGGDTEAFF. The complete variable domain, with remaining parts taken from reference TRBV5-1 and TRBJ1-1, reads KAGVTQTPRYLIKTRGQQVTLSCSPISGHRSVSWYQQTPGQGLQFLFEYFSETQRNKGNFPGRFSGRQFSNSRSEMNVSTLELGDSALYLCASSLTGGDTEAFFGQGTRLTVV.

This clonotype was detected a few times. The DNA for the CDR3 is TGTGCCAGCAGCTTAGACAGGGCACTACCGAACACTGAAGCTTTCTTT. The encoded protein is CASSLDRALPNTEAFF. V usage is TRBV7-2 and J usage is TRBJ1-1, with D tentatively TRBD1 (6 bases). V gave up 1 base and J gave up 1 base, with 13 bases separating them. The CDR3 sequence is 16 residues long. Germline values: CDR1 SGHTA, CDR2 FQGNSA.

The genes are TRBV10-3 and TRBJ2-2; no firm D call. The CDR3 length is 15 residues. The germline gives CDR1 ENHRY, CDR2 SYGVKD. V lost 5 bases to trimming and J lost 4 bases, with 14 bases between them. The CDR3, as DNA: TGTGCCATCAGTATCCAATGGACCAGCACCGGGGAGCTGTTTTTT. Its translation: CAISIQWTSTGELFF.

This clonotype was detected ten times or more. J is TRBJ2-3 and V is TRBV20-1; 9 positions match TRBD2. V lost 7 bases to trimming and J lost 0 bases; unmatched junction nucleotides: 8. Germline assignment: CDR1 DFQATT and CDR2 SNEGSKA (reference sequence). The CDR3 is 15 amino acids. The chain's CDR3 is CSVPSGKGSTDTQYF. Written as DNA, the CDR3 is TGCAGTGTTCCTAGCGGGAAAGGGAGCACAGATACGCAGTATTTT.

In this sample, this clonotype turned up a few times. The chain uses TRBV5-1 and TRBJ1-1; D perhaps matches TRBD1 (5 bases). Per the germline V gene, CDR1 is SGHRS and CDR2 is YFSETQ. The CDR3 is 15 amino acids. V shed 1 base and J shed 5 bases, with 15 bases lying between them. The CDR3 nucleotides read TGCGCCAGCAGCTTGCCAGGGCGGTTCGGAACTGAAGCTTTCTTT. It is translated as CASSLPGRFGTEAFF.

The chain is built from TRBV11-2 and TRBJ2-1; D is uncertain. Germline loops: CDR1 SGHAT, CDR2 FQNNGV. The CDR3 loop spans 14 amino acids. V was pared by 5 bases and J by 10 bases, with 18 bases between. CDR3 amino acids: CASSANTGIVEQFF. DNA of the CDR3: TGTGCCAGCAGCGCCAATACTGGGATCGTCGAGCAGTTCTTC. The entire variable domain, with the rest obtained from reference TRBV11-2 and TRBJ2-1, is as follows: EAGVAQSPRYKIIEKRQSVAFWCNPISGHATLYWYQQILGQGPKLLIQFQNNGVVDDSQLPKDRFSAERLKGVDSTLKIQPAKLEDSAVYLCASSANTGIVEQFFGPGTRLTVL.

This clonotype has more than one count but fewer than ten. The rearrangement links TRBV7-2 to TRBJ2-3; D is unclear. In germline, CDR1 is SGHTA, CDR2 FQGNSA. The germline V and J ends were trimmed by 5 bases and 3 bases, with 15 bases remaining between them. This CDR3 has 15 residues. The CDR3 here is CASSPSYLQTDTQYF. The CDR3 DNA reads as TGTGCCAGCAGCCCATCCTACCTCCAAACAGATACGCAGTATTTT.

Ten or more counts support this clonotype. The V call is TRBV5-1, the J call TRBJ2-3; 13 bases match TRBD2. Germline lookup yields CDR1 SGHRS and CDR2 YFSETQ. The trim removed 3 bases at V and 0 bases at J, leaving 4 bases unmatched. The CDR3 has 17 residues. The CDR3 coding sequence is TGCGCCAGCAGCTCCGGGACTAGCGGGATAAGCACAGATACGCAGTATTTT. Encoded protein: CASSSGTSGISTDTQYF.

In this sample, this clonotype turned up many times. The chain has TRBV2 and TRBJ2-2, with 7 bases that match TRBD1. CDR1 is SNHLY and CDR2 is FYNNEI in the germline V gene. CDR3 length: 14 amino acids. Trimming removed 6 bases from V and 4 bases from J; junction bases left unmatched: 5. The CDR3 reads CASSYRGSTGELFF. CDR3 nucleotides: TGTGCCAGCAGCTACAGGGGAAGCACCGGGGAGCTGTTTTTT.

This clonotype was detected a few times. V usage is TRBV6-1 and J usage is TRBJ2-3; 8 bases are a match to TRBD2. The V gene end was trimmed by 6 bases and the J gene end by 0 bases; junction bases not matched to a gene: 5. Germline-derived CDR1 and CDR2 are MNHNS and SASEGT. This CDR3 is 15 amino acids long. DNA for the CDR3: TGTGCCAGCAGCCCACTAGCGGCTAGCACAGATACGCAGTATTTT. Translated, it gives CASSPLAASTDTQYF.

This clonotype has a count of ten or more. The rearrangement links TRBV7-2 to TRBJ2-7; D tentatively fits TRBD1 or TRBD2 (5 bases each). This CDR3 region has 14 residues. The V and J ends lost 6 bases and 3 bases respectively, with 15 bases between them. The germline V gene encodes CDR1 SGHTA and CDR2 FQGNSA. The CDR3: CASSSHRDLYEQYF. The CDR3 coding sequence is TGTGCCAGCAGTTCCCACCGGGACCTCTACGAGCAGTACTTC.

V is TRBV5-1 and J is TRBJ1-1; the D gene is possibly TRBD1 (5 bases). Germline V gene lookup returns CDR1 SGHRS and CDR2 YFSETQ. V was clipped by 4 bases and J by 4 bases, with 11 bases between them. CDR3 length equals 13 residues. CDR3 nucleotide sequence: TGCGCCAGCAGCCCCAGGGCAGTCACTGAAGCTTTCTTT. Encoded protein: CASSPRAVTEAFF. Filled out from reference TRBV5-1 and TRBJ1-1, the complete variable domain reads KAGVTQTPRYLIKTRGQQVTLSCSPISGHRSVSWYQQTPGQGLQFLFEYFSETQRNKGNFPGRFSGRQFSNSRSEMNVSTLELGDSALYLCASSPRAVTEAFFGQGTRLTVV.

This chain links TRBV15 with TRBJ1-3; TRBD1 might be the D (6 bases). Germline CDR1 reads LNHNV; CDR2 reads YYDKDF (reference sequence). V lost 0 bases, J lost 2 bases, and 8 bases lay in between. This CDR3 spans 15 amino acids. Written as DNA, the CDR3 is TGTGCCACCAGCAGAGATCGGGACACTGGAAACACCATATATTTT. This gives the protein CATSRDRDTGNTIYF.

This clonotype was observed a handful of times. The chain joins TRBV12-3 or TRBV12-4 to TRBJ1-5; D possibly corresponds to TRBD1 (6 bases). CDR3 size: 15 residues. V lost 5 bases and J 4 bases, leaving 15 bases between the germline ends. The CDR3 spells CASSPHKGGNQPQHF. CDR3 in DNA: TGTGCCAGCAGTCCTCACAAGGGGGGGAATCAGCCCCAGCATTTT.

The chain combines TRBV12-3 or TRBV12-4 with TRBJ2-5, with 10 nucleotides matching TRBD2. The length of the CDR3 is 15 residues. With V trimmed by 6 bases and J by 5 bases, 9 bases remained unmatched. In nucleotides, the CDR3 is TGTGCCAGCAGCATATCTAGCGGGAGAGGTGAGACCCAGTACTTC. It encodes CASSISSGRGETQYF.

This chain connects TRBV7-9 to TRBJ2-1; 7 positions agree with TRBD2. This CDR3 has 11 amino acids. Losses at the gene ends were 10 bases for V and 8 bases for J; bases not matched to a gene: 5. Germline V gives CDR1 SEHNR, CDR2 FQNEAQ (reference sequence). CDR3: CAIRGLYEQFF. The DNA for the CDR3 is TGTGCCATTCGGGGACTATATGAGCAGTTCTTC.

The chain is built from TRBV5-1 and TRBJ1-2, with no clear D. The V end lost 0 bases, the J end lost 5 bases, and 11 bases lay between the germline ends. CDR1 and CDR2 (germline): SGHRS, YFSETQ. CDR3 length equals 14 residues. The CDR3 DNA is TGCGCCAGCAGCTTGGAGGGCGGAAGATATGGCTACACCTTC. Its translation is CASSLEGGRYGYTF.

This clonotype was counted between two and nine times. This rearrangement joins TRBV6-1 to TRBJ2-3; 14 bases map to TRBD2. The CDR3 extends over 14 amino acids. Trimming removed 6 bases from V and 14 bases from J; junction bases left unmatched: 10. Germline V gene lookup returns CDR1 MNHNS and CDR2 SASEGT. The CDR3 DNA reads as TGTGCCAGCAGAGGGACTAGCGGGAGTTACGGCCTGTATTTT. It codes for CASRGTSGSYGLYF.

This clonotype was detected many times. The gene calls are TRBV4-2 and TRBJ2-1; D unclear. The length of the CDR3 is 13 residues. Trimming cost V 0 bases and J 3 bases, with 3 bases left between them. Germline CDR1 is LGHNA and CDR2 is YNFKEQ. This CDR3 reads CASSQEGYNEQFF. The CDR3, as DNA: TGTGCCAGCAGCCAAGAGGGCTACAATGAGCAGTTCTTC.

The chain recombines TRBV25-1 with TRBJ2-3; perhaps TRBD1 as D (6 bases). The CDR3 covers 13 residues. Germline V gives CDR1 MGHDK, CDR2 SYGVNS. The V end lost 6 bases, the J end lost 3 bases, and 10 bases lay between the germline ends. The CDR3 loop reads CASRSDRTDTQYF. CDR3 in DNA: TGTGCCAGCAGATCGGACAGAACAGATACGCAGTATTTT.

The chain has TRBV29-1 and TRBJ1-4; the D is unclear. The length of the CDR3 is 12 residues. V lost 4 bases, J lost 6 bases, and 9 bases lay in between. Germline V gene sequence: CDR1 SQVTM, CDR2 ANQGSEA. The DNA of the CDR3 is TGCAGCGTTGGGTGGAAAGATGAAAAACTGTTTTTT. Amino acid sequence: CSVGWKDEKLFF.

This clonotype was seen a handful of times. The chain links TRBV7-9 to TRBJ2-7; tentatively, D is TRBD1 (5 bases). Per the germline V gene, CDR1 is SEHNR and CDR2 is FQNEAQ (reference sequence). Trimming stripped 2 bases from V and 2 bases from J, with 10 bases between. CDR3 size: 14 residues. DNA for the CDR3: TGTGCCAGCAGCTTACAGGGTTCAACCTACGAGCAGTACGTC. It specifies CASSLQGSTYEQYV.